This TCR beta chain stems from a study of T-cell memory formation after mild COVID-19. Across the whole study: TCR clusters were largely donor specific. Overall study findings and caveats: Contracting clones localized mainly to CM and EM when CD4+ and mainly to EMRA when CD8+.

Details on this clonotype: The antigen remains unidentified.

The CDR3 loop spans 11 amino acids. The ends were cut back, 1 base at V and 8 bases at J, with 4 bases in the middle. In germline, CDR1 is LNHNV, CDR2 YYDKDF (reference sequence). In TCRdb, the 5' RACE reads were re-called with MiXCR into one record per CDR3 protein. This repertoire shows approximately 270,000 distinct CDR3 sequences, 15% to 20% found once; its top ten account for more than 20%. The source of this sequence is a man younger than 35 who had mild COVID-19 (a few samples of this study predate the infection). Cell type and time point are not known. The chain has TRBV15 and TRBJ2-3; D remains ambiguous. Material for sequencing was PBMCs or a T cell subset sorted from them (not recorded which). The CDR3: CATSRVGTQYF. The CDR3 nucleotides read TGTGCCACCAGCAGAGTTGGTACGCAGTATTTT.